The next 5 T cell receptor beta chains were all read from a single sample in a study of liver allograft versus peripheral blood T cells. Study-wide background: Transplanted livers and recipients' peripheral blood had their T cell receptor repertoires compared.

TCRdb analysed the reads with MiXCR anew, one entry per CDR3 protein. This table holds about 13,000 distinct CDR3 sequences, roughly 20% found once. These receptors all come from a human patient who had a liver transplant. Some T cells may be transferred from the graft donor.

This clonotype showed up many times. This chain links TRBV15 with TRBJ2-5, with TRBD1 matching 7 bases. CDR3 length equals 12 residues. The V and J ends lost 8 bases and 4 bases, in that order; junction bases with no gene match: 4. Germline V gene lookup returns CDR1 LNHNV and CDR2 YYDKDF (reference sequence). The CDR3 DNA sequence: TGTGCCACCTCGACAGGGATAGAGACCCAGTACTTC. This codes for CATSTGIETQYF.

The chain is built from TRBV19 and TRBJ2-5; 10 bases agree with TRBD2. The CDR3 extends over 18 amino acids. Germline assignment: CDR1 LNHDA and CDR2 SQIVND (reference sequence). Trimming at V came to 5 bases and at J to 2 bases, leaving 14 bases not matched to a gene. The CDR3 sequence: CASSLSRSSGGQQETQYF. In nucleotides, the CDR3 is TGTGCCAGTAGTCTTAGTAGGTCTAGCGGGGGCCAACAAGAGACCCAGTACTTC.

This clonotype was counted between two and nine times. V usage is TRBV20-1 and J usage is TRBJ1-5, with TRBD1 as a possible D gene (6 bases). Germline V gene lookup returns CDR1 DFQATT and CDR2 SNEGSKA (reference sequence). V gave up 2 bases and J gave up 0 bases, with 8 bases separating them. The CDR3 has 14 residues. This chain's CDR3 is CSARRGVSNQPQHF. The CDR3 DNA follows: TGCAGTGCTAGAAGGGGGGTTAGCAATCAGCCCCAGCATTTT.

In this sample, this clonotype is medium-sized. V gene TRBV19 combines with J gene TRBJ2-7, with D possibly TRBD1 on 5 matching bases. Germline CDR1 is LNHDA and CDR2 is SQIVND (reference sequence). The CDR3 is 15 amino acids. V was cut by 2 bases and J by 3 bases, with 14 bases left in between. Written as DNA, the CDR3 is TGTGCCAGTAGTATACGGCAGGGTAGTGGCTACGAGCAGTACTTC. Protein sequence: CASSIRQGSGYEQYF.

The chain has TRBV7-2 and TRBJ2-1, with 9 bases fitting TRBD2. Trimming at V came to 1 base and at J to 9 bases, leaving 13 bases not matched to a gene. CDR1 SGHTA and CDR2 FQGNSA come from the germline V gene. CDR3 length: 17 amino acids. Here the CDR3 DNA reads TGTGCCAGCAGCTTAGTAGCGGGGGCGATAGGTGGTAGTGAGCAGTTCTTC. Protein product: CASSLVAGAIGGSEQFF.